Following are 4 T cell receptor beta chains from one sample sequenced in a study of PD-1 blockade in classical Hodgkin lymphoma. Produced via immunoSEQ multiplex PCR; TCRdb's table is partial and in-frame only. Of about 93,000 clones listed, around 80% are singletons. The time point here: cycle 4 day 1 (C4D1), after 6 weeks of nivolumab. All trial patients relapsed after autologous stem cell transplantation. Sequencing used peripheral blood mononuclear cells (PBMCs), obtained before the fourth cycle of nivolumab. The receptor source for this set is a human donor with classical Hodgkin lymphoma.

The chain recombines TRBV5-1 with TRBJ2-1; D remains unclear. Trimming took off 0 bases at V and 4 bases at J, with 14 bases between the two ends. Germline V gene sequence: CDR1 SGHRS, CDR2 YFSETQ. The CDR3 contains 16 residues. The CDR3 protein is CASSLEAFLGYNEQFF. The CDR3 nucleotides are TGCGCCAGCAGCTTGGAGGCTTTCCTGGGGTACAATGAGCAGTTCTTC.

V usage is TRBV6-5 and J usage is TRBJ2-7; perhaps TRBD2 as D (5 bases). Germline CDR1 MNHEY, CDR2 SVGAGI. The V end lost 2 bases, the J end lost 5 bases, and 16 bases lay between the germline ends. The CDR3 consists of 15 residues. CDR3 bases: TGTGCCAGCAGTTACAGAGAGGCGGGTCACCACGAGCAGTACTTC. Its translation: CASSYREAGHHEQYF.

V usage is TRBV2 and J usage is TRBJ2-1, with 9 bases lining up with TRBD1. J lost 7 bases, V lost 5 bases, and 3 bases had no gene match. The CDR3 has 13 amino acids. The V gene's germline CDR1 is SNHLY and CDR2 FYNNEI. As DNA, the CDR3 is TGTGCCAGCAGTCGGGACAGGGTAAATGAGCAGTTCTTC. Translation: CASSRDRVNEQFF.

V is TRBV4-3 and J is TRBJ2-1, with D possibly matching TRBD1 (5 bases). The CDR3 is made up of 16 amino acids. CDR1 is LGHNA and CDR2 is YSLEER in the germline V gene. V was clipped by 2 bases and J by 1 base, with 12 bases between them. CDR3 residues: CASSQHSGPSYNEQFF. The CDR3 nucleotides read TGCGCCAGCAGCCAACACTCAGGGCCTTCCTACAATGAGCAGTTCTTC.